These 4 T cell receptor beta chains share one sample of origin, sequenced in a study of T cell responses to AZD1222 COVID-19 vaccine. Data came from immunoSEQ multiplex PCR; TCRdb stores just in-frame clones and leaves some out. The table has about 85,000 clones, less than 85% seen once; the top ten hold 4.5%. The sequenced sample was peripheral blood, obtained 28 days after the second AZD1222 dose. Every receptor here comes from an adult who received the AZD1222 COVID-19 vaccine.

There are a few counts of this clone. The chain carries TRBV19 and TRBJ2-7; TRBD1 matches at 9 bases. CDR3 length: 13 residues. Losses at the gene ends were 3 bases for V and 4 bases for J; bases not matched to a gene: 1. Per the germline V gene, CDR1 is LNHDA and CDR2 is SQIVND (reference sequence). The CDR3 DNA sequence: TGTGCCAGTAGTATCGGGACAGGGTACGAGCAGTACTTC. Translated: CASSIGTGYEQYF. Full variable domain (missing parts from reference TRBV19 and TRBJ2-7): DGGITQSPKYLFRKEGQNVTLSCEQNLNHDAMYWYRQDPGQGLRLIYYSQIVNDFQKGDIAEGYSVSREKKESFPLTVTSAQKNPTAFYLCASSIGTGYEQYFGPGTRLTVT.

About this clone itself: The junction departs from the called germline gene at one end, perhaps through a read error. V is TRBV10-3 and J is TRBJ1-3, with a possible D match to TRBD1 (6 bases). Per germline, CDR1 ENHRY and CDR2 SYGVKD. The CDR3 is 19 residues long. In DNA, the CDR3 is TGCGCCATCAGGAGGTGGGACACCGAGTCCCCCTTCTCTGGAAACACCATATATTTT. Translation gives CAIRRWDTESPFSGNTIYF.

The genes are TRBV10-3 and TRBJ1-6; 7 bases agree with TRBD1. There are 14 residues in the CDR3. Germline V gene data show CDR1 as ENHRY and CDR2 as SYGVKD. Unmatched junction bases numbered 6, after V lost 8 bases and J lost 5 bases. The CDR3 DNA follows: TGTGCCATCCGAAATACAGGGGATAATTCACCCCTCCACTTT. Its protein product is CAIRNTGDNSPLHF.

In DNA, the CDR3 is TGTGCCAGCTCACCCGAGACAGGGTACGGAAACACCATATATTTT. This translates into CASSPETGYGNTIYF. This rearrangement joins TRBV18 to TRBJ1-3; 7 nucleotides line up with TRBD1. Trimming took 3 bases from V and 4 from J; bases not matched to a gene: 6. CDR3 length: 15 residues. Looked up from germline, CDR1 is KGHSH and CDR2 is LQKENI.